These T cell receptor beta chains were read from a single sample in a study of cytomegalovirus exposure and HLA in healthy donors. Here immunoSEQ multiplex PCR was the method, and the copy in TCRdb shows in-frame clones only, minus some. This sample has hundreds of thousands of clones; roughly 90% occur once, and the top ten carry roughly 0.82%. The sample was PBMCs. Receptors were obtained from a woman aged 18-29 years in good health and CMV-seronegative. The CDR3 runs from the conserved cysteine through the conserved F or W.

cdr3_length	j_call	v_call	cdr3_aa
12	TRBJ1-2	TRBV28	CASSLVYYGYTF
13	TRBJ2-7	TRBV6-1	CASTHSPSYEQYF
14	TRBJ1-1	TRBV4-1	CASSQQGLNTEAFF
15	TRBJ2-7	TRBV28	CASIGGAAQENEQYF
12	TRBJ2-5	TRBV30	CASQGLEGTQYF
18	TRBJ2-1	TRBV14	CASSQLRSSGTSYNEQFF
14	TRBJ2-7	TRBV28	CASSFSDRAHEQYF
16	TRBJ1-1	TRBV27	CASSLRGQGADTEAFF
15	TRBJ2-7	TRBV2	CASSWAASGSYEQYF
15	TRBJ2-5	TRBV4-1	CASSRAGGPHETQYF
15	TRBJ2-7	TRBV28	CASSSPTNFTYEQYF
15	TRBJ2-5	TRBV27	CASSPGLAFQETQYF
13	TRBJ2-7	TRBV6-1	CASSKEEIHEQYF
12	TRBJ2-7	TRBV2	CASRENPYEQYF
13	TRBJ2-1	TRBV11-2	CASSLILGGGPFF
15	TRBJ1-1	TRBV28	CASIRTGGMNTEAFF
14	TRBJ2-1	TRBV30	CAWKRGVTYNEQFF
13	TRBJ1-1	TRBV28	CASSPGGWWEAFF
15	TRBJ2-7	TRBV7-9	CASSLASRGIHEQYF
12	TRBJ2-1	TRBV7-9	CASTPVAGVQFF
13	TRBJ1-1	TRBV21-1	CASSKGMNTEAFF
16	TRBJ2-7	TRBV28	CASSGPRQGGQYEQYF
12	TRBJ2-5	TRBV5-1	CASSTGLETQYF
15	TRBJ2-2	TRBV7-9	CASIPLGQGTRELFF
15	TRBJ2-7	TRBV25-1	CASSGRDSPIYEQYF
17	TRBJ1-5	TRBV4-1	CASSQIGSRYSNQPQHF
14	TRBJ1-1	TRBV25-1	CASSARDRGTEAFF
16	TRBJ2-1	TRBV9	CASSAPSGRGYNEQFF
16	TRBJ2-7	TRBV4-1	CASSQGPHREVYEQYF
15	TRBJ2-1	TRBV7-2	CASSTTGTGRNEQFF
17	TRBJ1-5	TRBV6-1	CASSASSGGGSNQPQHF
16	TRBJ2-7	TRBV15	CATSRVRVSGSGEQYF
15	TRBJ2-7	TRBV6-1	CASTVAGNLVYEQYF
13	TRBJ1-4	TRBV27	CASSLGGGKQLFF
14	TRBJ2-1	TRBV7-9	CASSPGSRDLEQFF
13	TRBJ1-1	TRBV7-9	CASSLRGGTEAFF
15	TRBJ2-5	TRBV28	CASTPWGRGRETQYF
15	TRBJ2-1	TRBV6-6	CASSYHRDSYNEQFF
12	TRBJ2-3	TRBV27	CASSLTGDTQYF
13	TRBJ2-7	TRBV27	CASSYSSSYEQYF
14	TRBJ2-7	TRBV5-6	CASTGEGRSYEQYF
14	TRBJ2-7	TRBV28	CASSRGQGAYEQYF
14	TRBJ2-7	TRBV30	CAWSTDRENYEQYF
17	TRBJ1-4	TRBV15	CATSSLGQGGTNEKLFF
15	TRBJ2-2	TRBV4-1	CASSQRGISLGELFF
14	TRBJ2-7	TRBV5-1	CASSLQGAPYEQYF
11	TRBJ1-2	TRBV11-2	CASSFGGGYTF
12	TRBJ1-1	TRBV13	CASSLVATEAFF
14	TRBJ2-7	TRBV7-9	CASSLRGRAYEQYF
15	TRBJ2-5	TRBV6-5	CASSYSAGGLETQYF